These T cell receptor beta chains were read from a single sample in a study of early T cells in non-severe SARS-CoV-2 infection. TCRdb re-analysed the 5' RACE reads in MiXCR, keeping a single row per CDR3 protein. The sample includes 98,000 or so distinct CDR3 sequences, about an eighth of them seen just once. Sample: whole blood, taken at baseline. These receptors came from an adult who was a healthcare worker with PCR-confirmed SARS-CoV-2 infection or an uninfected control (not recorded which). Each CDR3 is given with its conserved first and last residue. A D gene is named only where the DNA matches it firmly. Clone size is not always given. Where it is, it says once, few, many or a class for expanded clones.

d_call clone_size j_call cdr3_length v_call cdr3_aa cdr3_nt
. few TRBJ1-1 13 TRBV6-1 CASSAGHDTEAFF TGTGCCAGCAGTGCTGGACATGACACTGAAGCTTTCTTT
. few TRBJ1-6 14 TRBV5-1 CASSEGSYNSPLHF TGCGCCAGCAGCGAAGGGTCATATAATTCACCCCTCCACTTT
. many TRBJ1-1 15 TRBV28 CASILRATLNTEAFF TGTGCCAGCATTCTTAGAGCGACCTTGAACACTGAAGCTTTCTTT
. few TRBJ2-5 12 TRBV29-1 CSVAQGQETQYF TGCAGCGTTGCCCAGGGCCAAGAGACCCAGTACTTC
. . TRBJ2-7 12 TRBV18 CASSAGTYEQYF TGTGCCAGCTCCGCGGGGACCTACGAGCAGTACTTC
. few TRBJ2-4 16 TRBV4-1 CASSPKGGMGKNIQYF TGCGCCAGCAGCCCGAAGGGTGGGATGGGCAAAAACATTCAGTACTTC
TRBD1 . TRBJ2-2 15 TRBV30 CAWCTKDRFGGELFF TGTGCCTGGTGTACTAAGGACAGGTTTGGCGGGGAGCTGTTTTTT
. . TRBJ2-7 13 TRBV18 CASSPSASYEQYF TGTGCCAGCTCACCAAGTGCCAGCTACGAGCAGTACTTC
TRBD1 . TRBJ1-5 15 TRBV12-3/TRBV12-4 CASSLQDRGYQPQHF TGTGCCAGCAGTTTGCAGGACAGGGGTTACCAGCCCCAGCATTTT
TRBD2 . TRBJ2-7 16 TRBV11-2 CASSSRGAGYSYEQYF TGTGCCAGCAGCTCCCGAGGAGCGGGGTACTCCTACGAGCAGTACTTC
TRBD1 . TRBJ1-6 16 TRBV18 CASSQQGPPGNSPLHF TGTGCCAGCTCCCAACAGGGGCCTCCTGGGAATTCACCCCTCCACTTT
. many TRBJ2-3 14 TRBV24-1 CATSPGVSTDTQYF TGTGCCACCAGTCCCGGGGTGAGCACAGATACGCAGTATTTT
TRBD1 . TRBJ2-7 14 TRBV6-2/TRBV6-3 CASTAGTASYEQYF TGTGCCAGCACCGCCGGGACAGCGTCCTACGAGCAGTACTTC
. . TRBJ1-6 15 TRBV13 CASSRPSQGASPLHF TGTGCCAGCAGCCGCCCCTCACAGGGTGCGTCACCCCTCCACTTT
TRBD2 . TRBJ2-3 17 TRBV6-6 CASSYSTSGGPTDTQYF TGTGCCAGCAGTTATTCGACTAGCGGGGGGCCAACAGATACGCAGTATTTT
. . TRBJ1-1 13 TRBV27 CASSARRGAEAFF TGTGCCAGCAGCGCCCGTCGGGGGGCTGAAGCTTTCTTT
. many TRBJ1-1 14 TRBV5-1 CASSLGRLETEAFF TGCGCCAGCAGCTTGGGGCGCTTGGAAACTGAAGCTTTCTTT
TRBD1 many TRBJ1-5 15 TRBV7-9 CASSLGQGANQPQHF TGTGCCAGCAGCTTAGGACAGGGGGCCAATCAGCCCCAGCATTTT
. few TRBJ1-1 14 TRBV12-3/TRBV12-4 CASRSGARGTEAFF TGTGCCAGCAGATCCGGGGCAAGGGGCACTGAAGCTTTCTTT
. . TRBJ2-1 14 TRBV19 CASSILGPHNEQFF TGTGCCAGTAGTATATTAGGCCCTCACAATGAGCAGTTCTTC
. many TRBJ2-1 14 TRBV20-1 CSASHSSSLNEQFF TGCAGTGCCTCTCACTCCTCCTCGTTGAATGAGCAGTTCTTC
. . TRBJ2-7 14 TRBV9 CASSVGSVPYEQYF TGTGCCAGCAGCGTAGGTTCAGTCCCCTACGAGCAGTACTTC
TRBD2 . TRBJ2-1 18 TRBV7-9 CASSPRGTSGVSYNEQFF TGTGCCAGCAGCCCACGCGGGACTAGCGGGGTTTCCTACAATGAGCAGTTCTTC
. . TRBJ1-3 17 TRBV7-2 CASSLGGQGISGNTIYF TGTGCCAGCAGCTTAGGGGGGCAGGGAATAAGTGGAAACACCATATATTTT
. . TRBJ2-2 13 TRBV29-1 CSVERANTGELFF TGCAGCGTTGAAAGGGCCAACACCGGGGAGCTGTTTTTT
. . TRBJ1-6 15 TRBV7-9 CASSLGSSYNSPLHF TGTGCCAGCAGCTTAGGGAGCTCCTATAATTCACCCCTCCACTTT
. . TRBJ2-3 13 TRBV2 CASSDGGTDTQYF TGTGCCAGCAGTGATGGTGGCACAGATACGCAGTATTTT
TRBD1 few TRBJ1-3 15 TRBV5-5 CASSLTGTGAHTIYF TGTGCCAGCAGCTTGACCGGGACAGGTGCTCACACCATATATTTT
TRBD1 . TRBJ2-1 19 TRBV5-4 CASDYVNGQGARRSNEQFF TGTGCCAGCGACTACGTTAACGGACAGGGGGCGAGGCGGAGCAATGAGCAGTTCTTC
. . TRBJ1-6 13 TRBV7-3 CASSLDTYSPLHF TGTGCCAGCAGCTTAGACACCTACTCACCCCTCCACTTT
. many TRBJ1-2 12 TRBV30 CAWRTGAGGYTF TGTGCCTGGAGGACCGGGGCCGGGGGCTACACCTTC
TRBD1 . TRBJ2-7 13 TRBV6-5 CASSKGTAYEQYF TGTGCCAGCAGTAAAGGGACAGCCTACGAGCAGTACTTC
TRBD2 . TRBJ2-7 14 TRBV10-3 CAISRLADFYEQYF TGTGCCATCAGTCGACTAGCGGACTTCTACGAGCAGTACTTC
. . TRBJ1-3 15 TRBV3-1 CASSRSGSSGNTIYF TGTGCCAGCAGTCGGTCCGGGAGCTCTGGAAACACCATATATTTT
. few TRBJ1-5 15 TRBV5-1 CASSFSGGPNQPQHF TGCGCCAGCAGCTTTTCAGGAGGGCCCAATCAGCCCCAGCATTTT
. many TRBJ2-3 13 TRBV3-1 CASRSRGVDTQYF TGTGCCAGCAGGAGCAGGGGAGTGGATACGCAGTATTTT
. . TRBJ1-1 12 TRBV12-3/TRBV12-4 CASSLNSAEAFF TGTGCCAGCAGTTTAAATAGCGCTGAAGCTTTCTTT